Listed here are 24 T cell receptor beta chains from one sample, sequenced in a study of cytomegalovirus exposure and HLA in healthy donors. Primers included in the PCR were 60 Vbeta and 13 Jbeta primers. Assay: immunoSEQ multiplex PCR; the TCRdb copy retains only in-frame clones and omits some. Here the sample spans roughly 150,000 clones, around 80% being singletons. Sample: PBMCs. These receptors originate from a young man in good health.

This clone was seen once. The rearrangement uses TRBV7-3 and TRBJ2-7; possible D gene TRBD1, 5 bases. In germline, CDR1 is SGHTA, CDR2 FQGTGA. The V end lost 0 bases, the J end lost 0 bases, and 6 bases lay between the germline ends. This CDR3 spans 14 amino acids. The DNA for the CDR3 is TGTGCCAGCAGCTTAACGGGGCTCTCCTACGAGCAGTACTTC. Its protein product is CASSLTGLSYEQYF.

In DNA form, the CDR3 reads TGCGCCAGCAGCCAAGGGAGGGGTATAGGAGGTGCCTACGAGCAGTACTTC. Amino acids: CASSQGRGIGGAYEQYF. The V gene is TRBV4-3, the J gene TRBJ2-7; tentatively, D is TRBD2 (6 bases). The CDR3 loop spans 17 amino acids. From germline, CDR1 is LGHNA and CDR2 YSLEER. The V gene lost 1 base and the J gene lost 2 bases, with 18 bases spanning the gap.

This chain joins TRBV14 and TRBJ2-7; perhaps TRBD2 as D (5 bases). V was clipped by 2 bases and J by 7 bases, with 6 bases between them. The CDR3 consists of 11 residues. Germline V CDR1 and CDR2: SGHDN, FVKESK. CDR3 in DNA: TGTGCCAGCAGCCAAAGAGGGGAGCAGTACTTC. Its translation is CASSQRGEQYF. The full variable domain, rest sourced from reference TRBV14 and TRBJ2-7, is EAGVTQFPSHSVIEKGQTVTLRCDPISGHDNLYWYRRVMGKEIKFLLHFVKESKQDESGMPNNRFLAERTGGTYSTLKVQPAELEDSGVYFCASSQRGEQYFGPGTRLTVT.

The rearrangement uses TRBV7-3 and TRBJ2-3; no reliable D call. The CDR3 extends over 13 amino acids. Germline V gives CDR1 SGHTA, CDR2 FQGTGA. The V gene lost 3 bases and the J gene lost 1 base, with 5 bases spanning the gap. The CDR3 nucleotides read TGTGCCAGCAGCTTGAGCCGCACAGATACGCAGTATTTT. The encoded protein is CASSLSRTDTQYF.

The rearrangement joins TRBV11-1 to TRBJ2-7; 9 positions agree with TRBD2. The CDR3 covers 14 residues. The germline V gene encodes CDR1 SGHAT and CDR2 FQDESV (reference sequence). V was pared by 5 bases and J by 3 bases, with 5 bases of the junction left unmatched. CDR3 loop: CASSPTSGNYEQYF. Written as DNA, the CDR3 is TGTGCCAGCAGCCCGACTAGCGGAAACTACGAGCAGTACTTC.

J is TRBJ1-2 and V is TRBV29-1; the D gene is possibly TRBD1 (5 bases). This CDR3 contains 14 residues. Germline V lookup: CDR1 SQVTM, CDR2 ANQGSEA. Trimming removed 1 base from V and 4 bases from J, with 13 bases in between. The DNA for the CDR3 is TGCAGCGTTGAAGGGACATCGTTCCCCTATGGCTACACCTTC. This encodes CSVEGTSFPYGYTF.

The V gene is TRBV30, the J gene TRBJ1-6, with 7 bases identical to TRBD1. There are 13 residues in the CDR3. The germline CDR1 and CDR2 sequences are GTSNPN and SVGIG (reference sequence). Trimming at V came to 2 bases and at J to 10 bases, leaving 5 bases not matched to a gene. CDR3 amino acids: CAWSRQGVSPLHF. The CDR3 nucleotides read TGTGCCTGGAGTCGACAGGGTGTGTCACCCCTCCACTTT.

V gene TRBV4-3 combines with J gene TRBJ2-1, with 8 bases that match TRBD2. The CDR3 sequence is 15 residues long. Unmatched junction bases numbered 4, after V lost 0 bases and J lost 6 bases. Germline V gene lookup returns CDR1 LGHNA and CDR2 YSLEER. The CDR3 bases are TGCGCCAGCAGCCAAGAGATGGCGGGAGGCAATGAGCAGTTCTTC. Protein product: CASSQEMAGGNEQFF.

This sequence joins TRBV6-6 and TRBJ2-1, with 7 bases fitting TRBD1. V trimming: 5 bases; J trimming: 6 bases; junction bases outside the gene matches: 10. Looked up from germline, CDR1 is MNHNY and CDR2 is SVGAGI (reference sequence). The CDR3 loop spans 15 amino acids. The CDR3 nucleotides read TGTGCCAGCAGTAGGCCCCGGGACAGTCTCAATGAGCAGTTCTTC. Encoded protein: CASSRPRDSLNEQFF.

This chain links TRBV9 with TRBJ1-1, with 7 bases fitting TRBD1. This CDR3 is 14 amino acids long. J gave up 5 bases and V 6 bases, and 10 bases lay outside the gene matches. Germline CDR1 is SGDLS and CDR2 is YYNGEE. CDR3 residues: CASTGGPGETEAFF. The DNA for the CDR3 is TGTGCCAGCACAGGGGGGCCCGGGGAGACTGAAGCTTTCTTT.

The gene calls are TRBV7-9 and TRBJ1-3; D remains unclear. V dropped 4 bases and J dropped 0 bases, with 13 bases sitting between them. This CDR3 is 16 amino acids long. Germline lookup yields CDR1 SEHNR and CDR2 FQNEAQ (reference sequence). This CDR3 reads CASSWAYGNSGNTIYF. In DNA, the CDR3 is TGTGCCAGCAGCTGGGCTTACGGGAACTCTGGAAACACCATATATTTT.

This chain joins TRBV2 and TRBJ2-7, with 9 bases matching TRBD1. CDR3 length: 15 residues. V was pared by 6 bases and J by 2 bases, with 8 bases of the junction left unmatched. Germline V CDR1 and CDR2: SNHLY, FYNNEI. DNA of the CDR3: TGTGCCAGCAGGGGCGGGACAGGGCAGCCCTACGAGCAGTACTTC. The encoded protein is CASRGGTGQPYEQYF.

The V and J genes are TRBV5-5 and TRBJ2-1; 10 nucleotides agree with TRBD2. CDR1 and CDR2 (germline): SGHKS, YYEKEE (reference sequence). V gave up 2 bases and J gave up 7 bases; unmatched junction bases: 9. The CDR3 runs 16 residues. The DNA of the CDR3 is TGTGCCAGCAGCTTACCCGTAGCGGGAGGAAGGAATGAGCAGTTCTTC. Amino acids: CASSLPVAGGRNEQFF.

The genes are TRBV6-5 and TRBJ2-5; TRBD1 matches at 7 bases. Per germline, CDR1 MNHEY and CDR2 SVGAGI. With 4 bases clipped from V and 4 bases from J, the junction kept 3 bases outside the gene matches. This CDR3 spans 13 amino acids. CDR3 nucleotide sequence: TGTGCCAGCAGTTGGGGACAGACAGAGACCCAGTACTTC. It yields the protein CASSWGQTETQYF.

The rearrangement links TRBV19 to TRBJ2-7; D may be TRBD1 (5 bases). V shed 3 bases and J shed 3 bases, with 15 bases lying between them. The CDR3 covers 15 residues. Germline CDR1 is LNHDA and CDR2 is SQIVND (reference sequence). In DNA form, the CDR3 reads TGTGCCAGTAGTATTGGGCAGGGCGTACGCTACGAGCAGTACTTC. Translated, it gives CASSIGQGVRYEQYF.

A few counts support this clone. For the CDR3, the DNA is TGTGCCAGCAGCCTAAACGGGGCGGGAGGGAGGGATACGCAGTATTTT. It codes for CASSLNGAGGRDTQYF. The genes are TRBV7-2 and TRBJ2-3; 9 nucleotides align to TRBD2. After removal of 5 bases from V and 6 bases from J, the junction contained 12 bases not matched to a gene. This CDR3 spans 16 amino acids. The V gene's germline CDR1 is SGHTA and CDR2 FQGNSA.

The chain combines TRBV28 with TRBJ2-1; TRBD2 agrees at 7 bases. After removal of 3 bases from V and 6 bases from J, the junction contained 20 bases not matched to a gene. Germline V gives CDR1 MDHEN, CDR2 SYDVKM. This CDR3 region has 19 residues. The CDR3 coding sequence is TGTGCCAGCAGTTTGCGGAGGCGTCGTCGAGCGGGGCCTTTCAATGAGCAGTTCTTC. Encoded protein: CASSLRRRRRAGPFNEQFF.

This chain uses TRBV25-1 with TRBJ2-2; TRBD2 matches at 15 bases. The V and J ends lost 9 bases and 8 bases, in that order; junction bases with no gene match: 13. CDR1 is MGHDK, CDR2 SYGVNS, per germline. This CDR3 contains 17 residues. The DNA for the CDR3 is TGTGCCAGTGGGGACTCGGGACTAGCGGGAGGAATGGGGGAGCTGTTTTTT. As protein: CASGDSGLAGGMGELFF.

The V call is TRBV7-3, the J call TRBJ2-1; maybe TRBD1 (5 bases). Germline V gene data show CDR1 as SGHTA and CDR2 as FQGTGA. The CDR3 totals 14 residues. Deletions cut 5 bases from V and 8 bases from J, with 16 bases between. The CDR3 sequence: CASSPGSQSDEQFF. CDR3 bases: TGTGCCAGCAGCCCAGGGTCCCAGTCGGATGAGCAGTTCTTC.

This chain joins TRBV30 and TRBJ1-2; 8 nucleotides agree with TRBD1. CDR1 is GTSNPN and CDR2 is SVGIG in the germline V gene (reference sequence). This CDR3 spans 15 amino acids. J lost 4 bases, V lost 0 bases, and 7 bases had no gene match. The CDR3 reads CAWSVKRTGPYGYTF. As DNA, the CDR3 is TGTGCCTGGAGTGTTAAAAGGACAGGGCCCTATGGCTACACCTTC.

The chain's CDR3 is CASSLGPQRGIDNEQFF. The CDR3 nucleotides are TGCGCCAGCAGCTTGGGCCCCCAGCGGGGGATTGACAATGAGCAGTTCTTC. The gene calls are TRBV5-1 and TRBJ2-1, with 8 bases aligning to TRBD2. CDR1 and CDR2 from the germline V gene are SGHRS and YFSETQ. CDR3 length: 17 residues. V was pared by 0 bases and J by 5 bases, with 10 bases of the junction left unmatched.

J is TRBJ1-5 and V is TRBV5-1; D is undetermined. V was cut by 0 bases and J by 4 bases, with 5 bases left in between. CDR3 length: 13 residues. Germline assignment: CDR1 SGHRS and CDR2 YFSETQ. CDR3 region: CASSLGENQPQHF. The CDR3, as DNA: TGCGCCAGCAGCTTGGGTGAGAATCAGCCCCAGCATTTT.

The V call is TRBV7-2, the J call TRBJ1-5; D is unclear. V was trimmed by 1 base and J by 9 bases, leaving 10 bases between them. CDR3 length equals 13 residues. Germline V gene lookup returns CDR1 SGHTA and CDR2 FQGNSA. CDR3 DNA sequence: TGTGCCAGCAGCTTAGTTGGAGGCGGGCCCCAGCATTTT. It encodes CASSLVGGGPQHF.

The chain recombines TRBV6-6 with TRBJ1-1; D gene ambiguous. V was trimmed by 4 bases and J by 2 bases, leaving 8 bases between them. Germline V gives CDR1 MNHNY, CDR2 SVGAGI (reference sequence). The CDR3 loop spans 13 amino acids. The CDR3 spells CASSSNGNTEAFF. The CDR3 DNA is TGTGCCAGCAGTTCGAACGGTAACACTGAAGCTTTCTTT.